This TCR beta chain stems from a study of CD8 T cells in Susac syndrome. The wider study: When blood was drawn, patients with Susac syndrome were on intravenous immunoglobulin alone, on corticosteroids, or therapy-naive.

A quantity of 0.5 to 1 ug RNA underwent reverse transcription using random hexamers. Amplification of TCR beta CDR3 spanned 54 Vbeta and 13 Jbeta via immunoSEQ multiplex PCR. TCRdb processed the immunoSEQ multiplex PCR reads anew with MiXCR; each CDR3 protein has one entry. The sample lists over 100,000 distinct CDR3 sequences, around 96% occurring once. Germline V gene sequence: CDR1 MNHEY, CDR2 SVGAGI. This CDR3 spans 17 amino acids. V lost 4 bases to trimming and J lost 7 bases; unmatched junction nucleotides: 8. Material: CD4+ T cells from PBMCs. This TCR was recovered from a human donor with Susac syndrome. The rearrangement uses TRBV6-5 and TRBJ2-1; 15 positions agree with TRBD2. The CDR3 region is CASSFPGLAGGGNEQFF. Here the CDR3 DNA reads TGTGCCAGCAGTTTCCCGGGACTAGCGGGAGGAGGAAATGAGCAGTTCTTC.